The sample holds a few counts of the clone carrying this T cell receptor (beta chain). Its antigen is not identified. The treatment here: about 20 received Ad26.COV2.S at low or high dose, single or two shots; roughly five received placebo; per-sample allocation not given. The study sampled participants on day 63 after the first vaccine or placebo injection. The CDR3 runs to 16 residues. V gave up 4 bases and J gave up 8 bases; unmatched junction bases: 16. Germline CDR1 and CDR2: MNHNS and SASEGT. The sample comes from a study of Ad26.COV2.S vaccination and SARS-CoV-2 variants. Study information: Donor was one of the participants in the Ad26.COV2.S arm of the COV1001 trial. Ad26.COV2.S, an intramuscular injection, was given once or twice 56 days apart.

Study-wide results and caveats: Substantial post-vaccination breadth of spike-specific CD8+ and CD4+ T cell responses was reported.

Sequenced by immunoSEQ multiplex PCR; TCRdb stores in-frame clones only, minus some. Seen here are about 400,000 clones, around four fifths observed once, and the top ten hold around 7%. This sequence joins TRBV6-1 and TRBJ1-2, with 7 nucleotides matching TRBD1. The material was peripheral blood, obtained in a trial of Ad26.COV2.S vaccine versus placebo. This clonotype was obtained from a person aged 18-65 years who received the Ad26.COV2.S COVID-19 vaccine or a placebo. CDR3 amino acids: CASSAYDRARSEGYTF. DNA of the CDR3: TGTGCCAGCAGTGCGTATGACAGGGCCCGCTCGGAAGGCTACACCTTC.